This is a list of T cell receptor beta chains from one sample in a study of blood T cells in healthy people across ages. TCRdb reprocessed the 5' RACE reads via MiXCR and lists one record per CDR3 protein. The sample shows about 1.4 million distinct CDR3 sequences, approximately 59% of them seen only once. Sequencing was performed on blood. All receptors derive from a man younger than 35 in good health. Both conserved end residues are part of each CDR3. Each record gives: V gene, J gene, D gene, clone size, CDR3 DNA, CDR3 protein. A D gene is named only where the DNA matches it firmly. Clone size is stated in some rows and not others, as once, few, many or a class when expanded.

V: TRBV6-5
J: TRBJ2-7
D: -
size: few
DNA: TGTGCCAGCAGTTACCCCAGGGATGGCGAGCAGTACTTC
CDR3: CASSYPRDGEQYF

V: TRBV11-1
J: TRBJ1-3
D: TRBD1
size: -
DNA: TGTGCCAGCAGCTTAGACCCCGGGACAGGGACCCACGTTCACTCTGGAAACACCATATATTTT
CDR3: CASSLDPGTGTHVHSGNTIYF

V: TRBV2
J: TRBJ2-1
D: -
size: -
DNA: TGTGCCAGCAGTGAACAGGGGATTGGGTACAATGAGCAGTTCTTC
CDR3: CASSEQGIGYNEQFF

V: TRBV6-5
J: TRBJ2-7
D: TRBD1
size: -
DNA: TGTGCCAGCAGTCGGACAGGGGGCTTCGACGAGCAGTACTTC
CDR3: CASSRTGGFDEQYF

V: TRBV11-2
J: TRBJ2-1
D: TRBD2
size: -
DNA: TGTGCCAGCAGCAAGACTAGCGCGGAGACCCCAGACAATGAGCAGTTCTTC
CDR3: CASSKTSAETPDNEQFF

V: TRBV27
J: TRBJ2-4
D: TRBD2
size: -
DNA: TGTGCCAGCACCCCTAGCGGGAGAACTGGCATTCAGTACTTC
CDR3: CASTPSGRTGIQYF

V: TRBV12-5
J: TRBJ2-1
D: TRBD2
size: once
DNA: TGTGCTAGTGCCTTCAGCGGGGCCAGCTCCTACAATGAGCAGTTCTTC
CDR3: CASAFSGASSYNEQFF

V: TRBV4-3
J: TRBJ2-7
D: TRBD1
size: once
DNA: TGCGCCAGCAGCCTACAGGGGGGTGTGGGCTACGAGCAGTACTTC
CDR3: CASSLQGGVGYEQYF

V: TRBV7-9
J: TRBJ1-2
D: -
size: once
DNA: TGTGCCAGCAGCTTACCGGGGGCGGCCTATGGCTACACCTTC
CDR3: CASSLPGAAYGYTF

V: TRBV12-3/TRBV12-4
J: TRBJ2-1
D: -
size: -
DNA: TGTGCCAGCAGTTTCGGGCCGGGAGACCCCTACAATGAGCAGTTCTTC
CDR3: CASSFGPGDPYNEQFF

V: TRBV4-3
J: TRBJ1-1
D: -
size: -
DNA: TGCGCCAGCAGCCAAGATCAGGGAAACGGGTACACTGAAGCTTTCTTT
CDR3: CASSQDQGNGYTEAFF

V: TRBV5-1
J: TRBJ2-1
D: -
size: few
DNA: TGCGCCAGCAAAATAGCCCAACCCCATGAGCAGTTCTTC
CDR3: CASKIAQPHEQFF

V: TRBV14
J: TRBJ2-2
D: -
size: -
DNA: TGTGCCAGCAGCCAAGGACGCTCTAGCGCCGGGGAGCTGTTTTTT
CDR3: CASSQGRSSAGELFF

V: TRBV5-6
J: TRBJ2-1
D: -
size: -
DNA: TGTGCCAGCAGCGGGAGGCCCTCCTACAATGAGCAGTTCTTC
CDR3: CASSGRPSYNEQFF

V: TRBV3-1
J: TRBJ2-2
D: -
size: -
DNA: TGTGCCAGCAGCTTTAGGGGCGGGGAGCTGTTTTTT
CDR3: CASSFRGGELFF

V: TRBV5-1
J: TRBJ2-7
D: TRBD1
size: -
DNA: TGCGCCAGCAGCTTGGCACAGGGGAAGACTTACGAGCAGTACTTC
CDR3: CASSLAQGKTYEQYF

V: TRBV3-1
J: TRBJ1-2
D: -
size: -
DNA: TGTGCCAGCAGCCCCCGGACTTGGGGTCGGGTATATGGCTACACCTTC
CDR3: CASSPRTWGRVYGYTF

V: TRBV20-1
J: TRBJ1-2
D: TRBD1
size: -
DNA: TGCAGTGCTAGAGCGGATGGACAGGGAGATCTAGGCTACACCTTC
CDR3: CSARADGQGDLGYTF

V: TRBV28
J: TRBJ2-3
D: -
size: few
DNA: TGTGCCAGCAGTATCGTGGGAAAAAGCACAGATACGCAGTATTTT
CDR3: CASSIVGKSTDTQYF

V: TRBV20-1
J: TRBJ2-1
D: TRBD2
size: few
DNA: TGCAGTGGACTAGCGGATTACAATGAGCAGTTCTTC
CDR3: CSGLADYNEQFF

V: TRBV2
J: TRBJ2-1
D: -
size: once
DNA: TGTGCCAGCATCAGACGCCTGGGGGGCTACAATGAGCAGTTCTTC
CDR3: CASIRRLGGYNEQFF

V: TRBV2
J: TRBJ2-5
D: -
size: -
DNA: TGTGCCAGCAGCGGGGGGAGGGGGAGTAATGAGCAGTACTTC
CDR3: CASSGGRGSNEQYF

V: TRBV6-5
J: TRBJ2-7
D: TRBD2
size: -
DNA: TGTGCCAGCAGTTACGGGACTAGCGGCACTTTTTCCTACGAGCAGTACTTC
CDR3: CASSYGTSGTFSYEQYF

V: TRBV5-1
J: TRBJ1-1
D: -
size: -
DNA: TGCGCCAGCAGCCGGATACCCACGGACAGATTGAACACTGAAGCTTTCTTT
CDR3: CASSRIPTDRLNTEAFF

V: TRBV25-1
J: TRBJ2-5
D: TRBD2
size: -
DNA: TGTGCCAGCAGTATGGTCTTGGGGCTAGCGGATCAAGGGACCCAGTACTTC
CDR3: CASSMVLGLADQGTQYF

V: TRBV3-1
J: TRBJ2-7
D: -
size: -
DNA: TGTGCCAGCAGCCCACAGACAGGAAGCTACGAGCAGTACTTC
CDR3: CASSPQTGSYEQYF

V: TRBV7-9
J: TRBJ2-7
D: -
size: -
DNA: TGTGCCAGCAGCTTAGACAGCGGTAACTCCTACGAGCAGTACTTC
CDR3: CASSLDSGNSYEQYF

V: TRBV28
J: TRBJ1-2
D: -
size: -
DNA: TGTGCCAGCGAGGGCAGGCTACCCACGGGGAACTATGGCTACACCTTC
CDR3: CASEGRLPTGNYGYTF

V: TRBV2
J: TRBJ1-2
D: -
size: once
DNA: TGTGTCAGCAGTGTCGGTGGCTACACCTTC
CDR3: CVSSVGGYTF

V: TRBV6-2/TRBV6-3
J: TRBJ2-7
D: -
size: -
DNA: TGTGCCAGCAGTTTCTGGGCGGACGAGCAGTACTTC
CDR3: CASSFWADEQYF

V: TRBV7-6
J: TRBJ2-5
D: -
size: -
DNA: TGTGCCAGCAGCCAGAGGGTGAGGATCCATGAGCAGTACTTC
CDR3: CASSQRVRIHEQYF

V: TRBV20-1
J: TRBJ2-5
D: TRBD2
size: -
DNA: TGCAGTGCTAGAGTTGCCGGGACTAGCGGGAGGTGGCAAGAGACCCAGTACTTC
CDR3: CSARVAGTSGRWQETQYF

V: TRBV14
J: TRBJ2-6
D: -
size: -
DNA: TGTGCCAGCAGCCCTCGTGGGGGTCTGTCTGGGGCCAACGTCCTGACTTTC
CDR3: CASSPRGGLSGANVLTF

V: TRBV28
J: TRBJ2-7
D: -
size: -
DNA: TGTGCCAGCAGTTTATTGGGCTCCGCCTACGAGCAGTACTTC
CDR3: CASSLLGSAYEQYF

V: TRBV12-3/TRBV12-4
J: TRBJ2-1
D: TRBD2
size: once
DNA: TGTGCCAGCAGTTTCGGGAGGGACTACAATGAGCAGTTCTTC
CDR3: CASSFGRDYNEQFF

V: TRBV4-2
J: TRBJ2-7
D: -
size: -
DNA: TGTGCCAGCAGCCAACCGACTAGATTCCACGAGCAGTACTTC
CDR3: CASSQPTRFHEQYF

V: TRBV2
J: TRBJ2-7
D: -
size: -
DNA: TGTGCCAGCACCGTACCCGGGACATCCTACGAGCAGTACTTC
CDR3: CASTVPGTSYEQYF

V: TRBV7-2
J: TRBJ2-3
D: -
size: -
DNA: TGTGCCAGCAGCTTAACCCCCGTAATCGGAGGGGGTGTGGGGGATACGCAGTATTTT
CDR3: CASSLTPVIGGGVGDTQYF

V: TRBV28
J: TRBJ2-7
D: TRBD2
size: -
DNA: TGTGCCAGCAGTTTAGCAGTTGGGACTAGCGGGACGATCTCCTACGAGCAGTACTTC
CDR3: CASSLAVGTSGTISYEQYF

V: TRBV29-1
J: TRBJ2-4
D: -
size: few
DNA: TGCAGCGTCGAAACGACCAGAGCCAAAAACATTCAGTACTTC
CDR3: CSVETTRAKNIQYF

V: TRBV27
J: TRBJ2-5
D: TRBD2
size: many
DNA: TGTGCCAGCAGTTTGTCTGGACTAGCGGGACCTTCCCAAGAGACCCAGTACTTC
CDR3: CASSLSGLAGPSQETQYF

V: TRBV4-2
J: TRBJ2-7
D: -
size: few
DNA: TGTGCCAGCAGCCACCGCCGTTACTACGAGCAGTACTTC
CDR3: CASSHRRYYEQYF

V: TRBV6-6
J: TRBJ2-3
D: TRBD1
size: -
DNA: TGTGCCAGCAAGGACAGGGACGCAGATACGCAGTATTTT
CDR3: CASKDRDADTQYF

V: TRBV9
J: TRBJ1-1
D: -
size: once
DNA: TGTGCCTGCAGCCCCCGCAGGATGAACACTGAAGCTTTCTTT
CDR3: CACSPRRMNTEAFF

V: TRBV11-2
J: TRBJ2-7
D: -
size: few
DNA: TGTGCCAGCAGCTTAGTTCCCAGGGCCTACGAGCAGTACTTC
CDR3: CASSLVPRAYEQYF

V: TRBV11-3
J: TRBJ2-3
D: TRBD2
size: -
DNA: TGTGCCAGCAGCTTAGGGGTCCTAGCGGGCTCCGGGGATACGCAGTATTTT
CDR3: CASSLGVLAGSGDTQYF

V: TRBV15
J: TRBJ2-1
D: -
size: -
DNA: TGTGCCACCAGCAGCTTGACAGGTGCTGAGCAGTTCTTC
CDR3: CATSSLTGAEQFF

V: TRBV14
J: TRBJ2-1
D: -
size: -
DNA: TGTGCCAGCAGCCAAACCGGGACAACTCTACAGTTCTTC
CDR3: CASSQTGTTLQFF

V: TRBV29-1
J: TRBJ2-1
D: -
size: -
DNA: TGCAGCGTTGAACAGACACTTTACAATGAGCAGTTCTTC
CDR3: CSVEQTLYNEQFF

V: TRBV5-5
J: TRBJ2-7
D: TRBD1
size: few
DNA: TGTGCCAGCAGCTTGGAAGGGGGCTTCCCCTACGAGCAGTACTTC
CDR3: CASSLEGGFPYEQYF

V: TRBV2
J: TRBJ2-1
D: -
size: -
DNA: TGTGCCAGCACGGTGAATGAGCAGTTCTTC
CDR3: CASTVNEQFF

V: TRBV10-3
J: TRBJ2-5
D: TRBD1
size: -
DNA: TGTGCCATCAGTGAGCAGGCCGGGACAGGGTCGTACCAAGAGACCCAGTACTTC
CDR3: CAISEQAGTGSYQETQYF

V: TRBV5-1
J: TRBJ1-4
D: TRBD1
size: -
DNA: TGCGCCAGCAGCCTCGGGACAGGCAATAATGAAAAACTGTTTTTT
CDR3: CASSLGTGNNEKLFF

V: TRBV12-3/TRBV12-4
J: TRBJ1-1
D: TRBD1
size: -
DNA: TGTGCCAGCAGCATAATGGGACAGGGGAGCACTGAAGCTTTCTTT
CDR3: CASSIMGQGSTEAFF

V: TRBV20-1
J: TRBJ2-1
D: -
size: -
DNA: TGCAGTGCTAGTAACCTTGGAGGGTTTTTGTTCAATGAGCAGTTCTTC
CDR3: CSASNLGGFLFNEQFF